These 7 T cell receptor beta chains came from one sample sequenced in a study of regulatory T cells in long-lasting Graves disease. Time point of the sample: newly diagnosed GD, antithyroid drugs for less than 3 months. Scientists built the TCR library using RNA that was extracted from PBMCs. The TCR beta library used iRepertoire HTBI primers with Arm-PCR amplification of CDR3. TCRdb ran MiXCR on the multiplex PCR reads and lists one entry per CDR3 protein. In the table there are about 620,000 distinct CDR3 sequences, roughly 15% of which are singletons. This same sample was also taken into another study, of T cells in Graves' hyperthyroidism and ophthalmopathy.

The sample in question was peripheral blood mononuclear cells (PBMCs), obtained at new diagnosis, from a patient treated with antithyroid drugs. Source of these receptors: a woman under 40 with Graves disease.

The gene calls are TRBV20-1 and TRBJ2-1; 9 bases map to TRBD2. CDR1 is DFQATT and CDR2 is SNEGSKA in the germline V gene (reference sequence). The CDR3 has 18 residues. V lost 3 bases and J lost 5; bases outside the gene matches: 17. The CDR3, as DNA: TGCAGTGCTAGGGGCCAGGTCAGGGGACTAGCAGTAGACAATGAGCAGTTCTTC. Its protein product is CSARGQVRGLAVDNEQFF.

This clonotype was picked up many times. The gene calls are TRBV6-1 and TRBJ1-5; no clear D. Germline assignment: CDR1 MNHNS and CDR2 SASEGT. The CDR3 extends over 14 amino acids. Trimming stripped 5 bases from V and 1 base from J, with 9 bases between. The CDR3 nucleotides are TGTGCCAGCAGTACCCTGGGGAGCAATCAGCCCCAGCATTTT. Translated, it gives CASSTLGSNQPQHF.

In this sample, this clonotype turned up many times. The V gene is TRBV12-3 or TRBV12-4, the J gene TRBJ2-1, with 14 bases that match TRBD2. V was pared by 5 bases and J by 9 bases, with 9 bases of the junction left unmatched. CDR3 length equals 16 residues. CDR3 sequence reads: CASSQGLAGGVGEQFF. CDR3 nucleotides: TGTGCCAGCAGTCAAGGACTAGCGGGAGGTGTGGGTGAGCAGTTCTTC.

CDR3 region: CASSTTDSNSPLHF. The CDR3 DNA reads as TGTGCCAGTAGTACCACAGACTCCAATTCACCCCTCCACTTT. This chain connects TRBV19 to TRBJ1-6, with D unresolved. This CDR3 comprises 14 residues. Looked up from germline, CDR1 is LNHDA and CDR2 is SQIVND (reference sequence). Trimming shortened V by 4 bases and J by 7 bases, and 11 bases separated the two germline ends.

CDR3 bases: TGTGCCAGCAGCCCCGGGACCTTGGGTGAAAAACTGTTTTTT. Its translation: CASSPGTLGEKLFF. J is TRBJ1-4 and V is TRBV5-6; tentatively, D is TRBD1 (5 bases). The V end was cut by 4 bases, the J end by 7 bases, with 14 bases between. Germline V gene lookup returns CDR1 SGHDT and CDR2 YYEEEE. This CDR3 has 14 residues.

As to this clonotype: It is likely a read error, because the conserved phenylalanine at the end of the CDR3 is missing. This sequence joins TRBV7-3 and TRBJ2-1; D might be TRBD1 (5 bases). The CDR3 totals 15 residues. Trimming removed 1 base at V and 1 base at J, with 8 bases between. Germline V CDR1 and CDR2: SGHTA, FQGTGA. The CDR3 region is CASSLSRESYNEQFL. CDR3 DNA sequence: TGTGCCAGCAGCTTAAGCAGGGAATCCTACAATGAGCAGTTCCTC.

This clonotype was seen ten or more times. This chain joins TRBV6-5 and TRBJ1-5; no reliable D call. The CDR3 extends over 15 amino acids. Germline V gene lookup returns CDR1 MNHEY and CDR2 SVGAGI. V was trimmed by 0 bases and J by 2 bases, leaving 8 bases between them. The CDR3 protein is CASSYSPGGNQPQHF. The CDR3 region has the DNA TGTGCCAGCAGTTACTCGCCTGGGGGCAATCAGCCCCAGCATTTT.